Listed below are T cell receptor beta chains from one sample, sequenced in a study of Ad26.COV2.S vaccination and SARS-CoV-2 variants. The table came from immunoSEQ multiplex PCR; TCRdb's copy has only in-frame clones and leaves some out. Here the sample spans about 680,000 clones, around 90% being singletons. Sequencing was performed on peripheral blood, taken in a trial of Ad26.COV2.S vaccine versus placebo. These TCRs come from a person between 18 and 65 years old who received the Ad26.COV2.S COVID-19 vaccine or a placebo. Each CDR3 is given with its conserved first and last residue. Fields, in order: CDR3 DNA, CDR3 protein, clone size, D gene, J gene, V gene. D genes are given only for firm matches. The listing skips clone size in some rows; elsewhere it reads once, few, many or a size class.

TGTGCCAGCAGCCGGGGGGACAGGGATAATGAAAAACTGTTTTTT | CASSRGDRDNEKLFF | - | TRBD1 | TRBJ1-4 | TRBV11-2
TGTGCCAGCAGTTTATCGTCCCCGCCCGTGGAGCAGTACTTC | CASSLSSPPVEQYF | - | - | TRBJ2-7 | TRBV27
TGTGCCAGCATCATCGGGACGGCTGCCGGCGGGCAGTTCTTC | CASIIGTAAGGQFF | - | - | TRBJ2-1 | TRBV6-6
TGTGCCAGCAGCCAAAGGCGACAGGGAGTCTCCCATGGCTACACCTTC | CASSQRRQGVSHGYTF | - | TRBD1 | TRBJ1-2 | TRBV3-1/TRBV3-2
TGTGCCAGCGGCGAATCCGGGACCGGGAAATACGAGCAGTACTTC | CASGESGTGKYEQYF | once | - | TRBJ2-7 | TRBV27
TGCGCCAGCAGCTTGGGATCGATAAGCGGGCCCAAAAACATTCAGTACTTC | CASSLGSISGPKNIQYF | - | - | TRBJ2-4 | TRBV5-1
TGTGCCAGCAGCGGGGGGACAGGGGAGGTTCAGCCCCAGCATTTT | CASSGGTGEVQPQHF | - | TRBD1 | TRBJ1-5 | TRBV9
TGTGCCAGCAGTTTACCCCCCCCGGGAGGAGGGTCCTACGAGCAGTACTTC | CASSLPPPGGGSYEQYF | - | TRBD2 | TRBJ2-7 | TRBV27
TGCGCCAGCAGCTCCGGGACTAGCGCCTACAATGAGCAGTTCTTC | CASSSGTSAYNEQFF | - | TRBD2 | TRBJ2-1 | TRBV5-1
TGCGCCAGCAGCCAAGGGACGGGACACGGCGAGCGGAACACCATATATTTT | CASSQGTGHGERNTIYF | - | - | TRBJ1-3 | TRBV4-1
TGTGCCAGCAGCCGACGACCTTCCACAGATACGCAGTATTTT | CASSRRPSTDTQYF | - | - | TRBJ2-3 | TRBV13
TGTGCCAGCAGCCCCGTCCTGGGGGGAACTGAAGCTTTCTTT | CASSPVLGGTEAFF | - | - | TRBJ1-1 | TRBV3-1/TRBV3-2
TGTGCCAGCAGTGTTCCCTCCGCGGGACAACCTTCCTCTGGAAACACCATATATTTT | CASSVPSAGQPSSGNTIYF | few | - | TRBJ1-3 | TRBV6-1
TGCGCCAGCAGAGGACCCGGGGACAATCAGCCCCAGCATTTT | CASRGPGDNQPQHF | few | - | TRBJ1-5 | TRBV10-1
TGTGCCAGCAGCTTGGGGAGGGACGGCTCGAGCTCCTATAATTCACCCCTCCACTTT | CASSLGRDGSSSYNSPLHF | - | - | TRBJ1-6 | TRBV5-6
TGTGCCAGCAGTGATCAAGGGACTGGGCCCCAGTACTTC | CASSDQGTGPQYF | - | - | TRBJ2-5 | TRBV2
TGTGCCAGCAGTGCCAGGACTAGCGGGGGGGCCTCAGATACGCAGTATTTT | CASSARTSGGASDTQYF | - | TRBD2 | TRBJ2-3 | TRBV25-1
TGTGCCAGCAGATGGACTAGCGGGAACCCAGATACGCAGTATTTT | CASRWTSGNPDTQYF | - | TRBD2 | TRBJ2-3 | TRBV6-6
TGTGCCAGCACCCCCCCCTCAGGAGCCCGTCCAAAGGACCAGTACTTC | CASTPPSGARPKDQYF | - | - | TRBJ2-5 | TRBV7-2
TGTGCCAGCTCACGAGAGGGCGGGGAGCTGTTTTTT | CASSREGGELFF | few | - | TRBJ2-2 | TRBV9
TGTGCCATCAGTGAAAGGGAATTCAGAGAGACCCAGTACTTC | CAISEREFRETQYF | - | - | TRBJ2-5 | TRBV10-3
TGTGCCAGCAGTTACTCCCTGGGGGTCACAGATACGCAGTATTTT | CASSYSLGVTDTQYF | - | - | TRBJ2-3 | TRBV6-5
TGTGCCAGCAGTTCACAGAGGAATGAGCAGTTCTTC | CASSSQRNEQFF | - | - | TRBJ2-1 | TRBV27
TGTGCCAGCAGCTTAGTCATATCTGGCTCTGGAAACACCATATATTTT | CASSLVISGSGNTIYF | - | - | TRBJ1-3 | TRBV11-2
TGTGCCAGCAGGCCTAACACCGGGGAGCTGTTTTTT | CASRPNTGELFF | - | - | TRBJ2-2 | TRBV3-1/TRBV3-2
TGTGCCAGCAGCTCATCCACACAAGAGACCCAGTACTTC | CASSSSTQETQYF | - | - | TRBJ2-5 | TRBV11-3
TGTGCCAGCAGCGAGGGGACAGGGGGTCAGCCCCAGCATTTT | CASSEGTGGQPQHF | - | TRBD1 | TRBJ1-5 | TRBV7-2
TGTGCCAGCAGTTTACGGACAGGGATCCACGAGCAGTACTTC | CASSLRTGIHEQYF | - | TRBD1 | TRBJ2-7 | TRBV27
TGTGCCAGCTCACCTGGTAGGGATCAGCCCCAGCATTTT | CASSPGRDQPQHF | - | - | TRBJ1-5 | TRBV18
TGCGCCAGCAGCTTAGGGTCCGGACACTACGAGCAGTACTTC | CASSLGSGHYEQYF | - | - | TRBJ2-7 | TRBV5-1
TGCGCCAGCAGCTTGGTTACCACCTACGAGCAGTACTTC | CASSLVTTYEQYF | once | - | TRBJ2-7 | TRBV5-1
TGTGCCAGCAGCCACGGAAGGGAATCCGGGGAGCTGTTTTTT | CASSHGRESGELFF | - | - | TRBJ2-2 | TRBV7-9
TGTGCCAGCAGCCGGGAACCGCGGGGGGGCCGGTACGAGCAGTACTTC | CASSREPRGGRYEQYF | - | TRBD2 | TRBJ2-7 | TRBV7-2